This T cell receptor beta chain was observed in a study of blood T cell repertoires in COVID-19. Libraries were prepared by immunoSEQ multiplex PCR; TCRdb keeps only in-frame clonotypes and omits some of them. The sample shows under 250,000 clones, roughly 82% of them seen only once. The CDR3 extends over 16 amino acids. V shed 5 bases, J shed 4 bases, and the junction held 7 bases outside the gene matches. Germline-derived CDR1 and CDR2 are SGHVS and FNYEAQ. Sequenced input: peripheral blood. This TCR was sampled from a man between 50 and 59 years old with active or convalescent COVID-19. The V call is TRBV7-6, the J call TRBJ2-5; 13 bases fit TRBD2. CDR3 protein: CASSPRTSGGVETQYF. The DNA of the CDR3 is TGTGCCAGCAGCCCCCGGACTAGCGGGGGAGTAGAGACCCAGTACTTC.